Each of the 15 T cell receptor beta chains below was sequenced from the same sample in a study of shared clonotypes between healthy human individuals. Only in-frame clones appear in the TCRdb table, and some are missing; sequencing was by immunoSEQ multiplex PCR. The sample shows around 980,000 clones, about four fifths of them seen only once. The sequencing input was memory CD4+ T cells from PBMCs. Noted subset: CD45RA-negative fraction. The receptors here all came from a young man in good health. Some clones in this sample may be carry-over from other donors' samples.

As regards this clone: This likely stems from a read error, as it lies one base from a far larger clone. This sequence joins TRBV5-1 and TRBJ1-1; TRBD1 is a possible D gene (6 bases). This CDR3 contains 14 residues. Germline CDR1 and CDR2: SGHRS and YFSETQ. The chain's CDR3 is CASSSPQGNTEASF. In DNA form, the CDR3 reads TGCGCCAGCAGCTCCCCGCAGGGGAACACTGAAGCTTCCTTT.

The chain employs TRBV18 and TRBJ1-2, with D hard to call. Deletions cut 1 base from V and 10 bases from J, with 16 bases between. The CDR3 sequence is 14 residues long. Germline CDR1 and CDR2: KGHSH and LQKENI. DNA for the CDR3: TGTGCCAGCTCACCACTCGAGGCTGATGCCCACTACACCTTC. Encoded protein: CASSPLEADAHYTF.

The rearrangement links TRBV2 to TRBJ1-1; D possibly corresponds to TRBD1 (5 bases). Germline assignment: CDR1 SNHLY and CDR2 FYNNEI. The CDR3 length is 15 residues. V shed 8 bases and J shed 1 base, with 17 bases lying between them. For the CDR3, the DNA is TGTGCCAGCCCAGCCCGTAGGGGTGGGAACACTGAAGCTTTCTTT. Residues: CASPARRGGNTEAFF.

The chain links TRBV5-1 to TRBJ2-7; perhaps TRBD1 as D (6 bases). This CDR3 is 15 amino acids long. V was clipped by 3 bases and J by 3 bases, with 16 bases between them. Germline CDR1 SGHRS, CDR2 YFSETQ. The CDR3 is CASSSTGPFGYEQYF. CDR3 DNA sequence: TGCGCCAGCAGCTCGACAGGTCCGTTTGGCTACGAGCAGTACTTC.

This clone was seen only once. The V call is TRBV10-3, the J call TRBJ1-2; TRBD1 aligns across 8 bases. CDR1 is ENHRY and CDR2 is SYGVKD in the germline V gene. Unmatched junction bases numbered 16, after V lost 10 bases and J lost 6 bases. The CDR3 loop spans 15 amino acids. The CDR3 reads CATQQARGQYDGYTF. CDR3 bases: TGTGCCACTCAACAAGCCAGGGGGCAATATGATGGCTACACCTTC.

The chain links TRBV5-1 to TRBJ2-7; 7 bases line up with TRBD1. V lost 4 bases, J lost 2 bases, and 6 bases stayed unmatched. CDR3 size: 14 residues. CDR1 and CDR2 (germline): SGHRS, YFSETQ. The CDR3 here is CASSQYGQAYEQYF. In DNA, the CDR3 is TGCGCCAGCAGCCAATACGGACAGGCCTACGAGCAGTACTTC.

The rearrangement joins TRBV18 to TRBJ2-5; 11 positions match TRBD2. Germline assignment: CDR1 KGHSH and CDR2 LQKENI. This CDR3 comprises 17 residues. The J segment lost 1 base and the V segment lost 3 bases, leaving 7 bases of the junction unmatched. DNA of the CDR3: TGTGCCAGCTCACCGACACTAGCGGGAGAGATCCAAGAGACCCAGTACTTC. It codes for CASSPTLAGEIQETQYF.

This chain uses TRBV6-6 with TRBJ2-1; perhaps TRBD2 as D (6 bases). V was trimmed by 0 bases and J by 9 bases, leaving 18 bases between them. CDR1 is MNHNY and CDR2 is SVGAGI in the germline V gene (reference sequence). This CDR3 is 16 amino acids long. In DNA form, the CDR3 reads TGTGCCAGCAGTTACTCACTTACGGGAGCCGGGATTGAGCAGTTCTTC. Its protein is CASSYSLTGAGIEQFF.

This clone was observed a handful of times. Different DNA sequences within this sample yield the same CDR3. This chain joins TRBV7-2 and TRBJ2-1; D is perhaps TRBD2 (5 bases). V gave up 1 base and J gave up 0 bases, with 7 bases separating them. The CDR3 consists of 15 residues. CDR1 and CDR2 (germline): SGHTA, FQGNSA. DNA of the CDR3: TGTGCCAGCAGCTTAGACCGGGGCTCCTACAATGAGCAGTTCTTC. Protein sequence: CASSLDRGSYNEQFF.

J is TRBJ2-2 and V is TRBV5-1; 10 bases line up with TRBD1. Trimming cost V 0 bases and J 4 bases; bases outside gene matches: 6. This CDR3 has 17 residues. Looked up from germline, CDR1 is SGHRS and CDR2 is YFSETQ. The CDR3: CASSLDPGQGTTGELFF. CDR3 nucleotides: TGCGCCAGCAGCTTGGATCCGGGACAGGGGACCACCGGGGAGCTGTTTTTT.

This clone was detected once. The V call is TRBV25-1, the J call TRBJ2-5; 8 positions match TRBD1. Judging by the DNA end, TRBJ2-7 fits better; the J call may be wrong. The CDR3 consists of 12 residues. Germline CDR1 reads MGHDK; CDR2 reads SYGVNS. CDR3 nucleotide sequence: TGTGCCAGCAGTGGGGACAGGTTCGAGCAGTACTTC. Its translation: CASSGDRFEQYF.

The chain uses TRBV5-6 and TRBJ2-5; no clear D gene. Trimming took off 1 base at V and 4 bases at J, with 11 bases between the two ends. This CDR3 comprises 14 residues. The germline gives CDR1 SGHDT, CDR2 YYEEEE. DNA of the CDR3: TGTGCCAGCAGCTTGTTAGTGTACACAGAGACCCAGTACTTC. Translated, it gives CASSLLVYTETQYF.

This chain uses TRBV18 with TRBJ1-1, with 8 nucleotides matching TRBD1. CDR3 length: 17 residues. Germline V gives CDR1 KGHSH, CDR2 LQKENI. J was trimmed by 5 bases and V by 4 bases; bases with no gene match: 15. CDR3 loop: CASSQSRADRAGTEAFF. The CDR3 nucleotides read TGTGCCAGCTCACAATCACGAGCGGACAGGGCTGGAACTGAAGCTTTCTTT. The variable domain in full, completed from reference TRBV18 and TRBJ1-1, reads NAGVMQNPRHLVRRRGQEARLRCSPMKGHSHVYWYRQLPEEGLKFMVYLQKENIIDESGMPKERFSAEFPKEGPSILRIQQVVRGDSAAYFCASSQSRADRAGTEAFFGQGTRLTVV.

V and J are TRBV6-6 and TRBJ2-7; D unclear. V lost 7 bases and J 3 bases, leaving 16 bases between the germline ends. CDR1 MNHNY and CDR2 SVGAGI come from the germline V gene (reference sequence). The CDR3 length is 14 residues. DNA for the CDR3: TGTGCCAGCAAGGCCTCTGTAGGGCTCTACGAGCAGTACTTC. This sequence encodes CASKASVGLYEQYF.

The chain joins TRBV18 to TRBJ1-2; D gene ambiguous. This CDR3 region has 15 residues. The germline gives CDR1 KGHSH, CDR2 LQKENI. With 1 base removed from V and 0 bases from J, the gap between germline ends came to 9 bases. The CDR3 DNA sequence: TGTGCCAGCTCACCACGGGCAGGAACTAACTATGGCTACACCTTC. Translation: CASSPRAGTNYGYTF.